What follows are 6 T cell receptor beta chains derived from one specimen sequenced in a study of shared clonotypes between healthy human individuals. Profiled with immunoSEQ multiplex PCR; TCRdb holds only in-frame clones, not every one. The sample shows 400,000 to 500,000 clones, 75% to 85% of them seen only once. Material for sequencing was PBMCs. The receptors shown here come from a woman aged 40-49 years in good health. Some clones in this sample may be carry-over from other donors' samples.

The chain uses TRBV21-1 and TRBJ2-5; the DNA was not used to check the table's D call, TRBD2. TRBV21-1 is described as a pseudogene. This CDR3 comprises 18 residues. The CDR3 sequence: CASSIKKVQREISETQYF. CDR3 nucleotides: TGTGCCAGCAGCATAAAGAAGGTCCAGCGGGAGATCAGCGAGACCCAGTACTTC.

The table lists this clone with a few counts. The J gene is TRBJ1-2, the V gene TRBV15; TRBD1 matches at 9 bases. Germline-derived CDR1 and CDR2 are LNHNV and YYDKDF (reference sequence). The CDR3 extends over 16 amino acids. The V and J ends lost 3 bases and 0 bases, in that order; junction bases with no gene match: 5. Written as DNA, the CDR3 is TGTGCCACCAGCAGGGACAGGGGCCTTTCTAACTATGGCTACACCTTC. Amino acid sequence: CATSRDRGLSNYGYTF.

The count of this clone is one. The CDR3 DNA is TGTGCCAGCGGCAGAGGGTCGGAGCAGTTCTTC. This gives the protein CASGRGSEQFF. The V gene is TRBV11-3, the J gene TRBJ2-1; D may be TRBD2 (5 bases). This CDR3 is built from 11 residues. Trimming removed 8 bases at V and 10 bases at J, with 12 bases between. Per germline, CDR1 SGHNT and CDR2 YENEEA.

CDR3 sequence: CAWSTGPLGTDTQYF. DNA for the CDR3: TGTGCCTGGAGCACAGGGCCCCTGGGCACAGATACGCAGTATTTT. The chain links TRBV30 to TRBJ2-3; TRBD1 might be the D (6 bases). V lost 3 bases, J lost 1 base, and 14 bases lay in between. The CDR3 sequence is 15 residues long. The germline V gene has CDR1 GTSNPN and CDR2 SVGIG (reference sequence).

The table lists this clone with a count of one. The V gene is TRBV30, the J gene TRBJ1-5; D gene uncertain. The CDR3 has 13 amino acids. Deletions cut 8 bases from V and 0 bases from J, with 11 bases between. Germline V gene lookup returns CDR1 GTSNPN and CDR2 SVGIG (reference sequence). The CDR3 here is CALRADSNQPQHF. DNA for the CDR3: TGTGCCCTTCGGGCCGATAGCAATCAGCCCCAGCATTTT.

The chain carries TRBV7-9 and TRBJ1-1; TRBD1 matches at 9 bases. The CDR3 spans 15 residues. Trimming took 5 bases from V and 5 from J; bases not matched to a gene: 9. Germline V lookup: CDR1 SEHNR, CDR2 FQNEAQ (reference sequence). The CDR3 region has the DNA TGTGCCAGCAGCGCCCAGGACAGGGGAGTAACTGAAGCTTTCTTT. Amino acids: CASSAQDRGVTEAFF.